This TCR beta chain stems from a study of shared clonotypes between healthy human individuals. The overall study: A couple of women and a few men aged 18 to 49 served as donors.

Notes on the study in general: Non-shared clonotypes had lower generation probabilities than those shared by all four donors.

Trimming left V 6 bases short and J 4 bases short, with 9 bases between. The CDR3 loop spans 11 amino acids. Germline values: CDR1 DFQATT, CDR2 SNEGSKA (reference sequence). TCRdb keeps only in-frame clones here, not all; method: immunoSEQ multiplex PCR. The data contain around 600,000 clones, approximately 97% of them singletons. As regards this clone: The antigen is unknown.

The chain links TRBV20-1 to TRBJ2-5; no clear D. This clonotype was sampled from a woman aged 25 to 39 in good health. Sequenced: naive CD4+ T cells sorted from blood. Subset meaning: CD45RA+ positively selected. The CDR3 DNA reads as TGCAGTGCCCGAGCAGGAGAGACCCAGTACTTC. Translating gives CSARAGETQYF.